The subject of this entry is one T cell receptor (beta chain). No antigen is known for it. Base qualities were left out, and no much larger clone turns up one base away. The data are from a study of cytomegalovirus exposure and HLA in healthy donors (TCRdb year 2017). About the full investigation: In an earlier analysis of 587 of the donors, about 270 Gb of sequence data and approximately 120 million unique TCR beta sequences from 180 million or so T cells were reported. An early release that covered some 630 HLA-typed donors contained 250 to 350 gigabases of sequencing data and some 87 million unique TCR sequences. Of the approximately 400 genotyped donors, over 70% fell in the genetic ancestry cluster associated with self-reported Caucasian donors. The study was designed to test whether signatures of past pathogen exposure could be identified by cataloging public T cell receptors. The study used immunosequencing to profile the T cell repertoires of under 700 subjects and linked those repertoires to cytomegalovirus serostatus. Along with the 666-subject first cohort, a separate validation cohort of about 110 different subjects was used. High-throughput TCR immunosequencing, statistical association of individual TCRs with disease status, and machine learning were combined to predict cytomegalovirus infection status. In a later analysis, previously published TCR beta repertoires from 600 to 850 donors were re-analyzed and high-resolution HLA genotyping was added so that TCR occurrence patterns could be studied. Rather than drawing on any new phenotypic data, the later analysis identified candidate immune exposures from TCR beta sequences and the way those sequences occurred across donors. An earlier analysis of approximately 500 of the donors applied high-throughput TCR beta sequencing to assess whether each TCR beta V gene segment acted as functional or pseudogenic. Donor age, sex, ethnicity and CMV serostatus were compiled alongside the repertoire data. In a later genetic analysis, genome-wide SNP genotypes for about 55% of the roughly 700 donors were used, and that subset was treated as a discovery cohort. All discovery cohort repertoires had been generated on a single sequencing platform. HLA typing covered class I and class II loci at four-digit resolution. The number of donors typed differed by locus, with 629-630 for A, B, C, DRB1 and DQB1, more than 500 for DQA1, approximately 570 for DPA1, and some 450 for DPB1. Roughly 5 DR-DQ haplotypes were handled as single units for association and clustering because linkage in the cohort was strong. Among about 400 genotyped donors of the cohort, an average of about 220,000 unique TCR beta nucleotide sequences was sequenced per donor, of which about 19% were non-productive. Results and caveats for the whole study, not just this receptor: Specific HLA alleles were associated with more than 15,000 TCR beta sequences at a false discovery rate of 0.05 in a later analysis. A total of some 180 TCR beta chains were listed by the study as associated with cytomegalovirus. Because counts were too low, more than 15 rarely observed V segments, including chromosome 9 orphons, were left out of the earlier analysis of over 550 of the donors. Correlated functional status among segregating V segments might reflect linkage disequilibrium, but an unknown experimental factor could not be ruled out. For the cohort, immune exposure information was limited to CMV serostatus. The sequencing pipeline was judged likely to have produced a cluster of highly shared sequence variants as a technical artifact. When HLA alleles, especially DR and DQ, strongly co-occurred, attributing TCR associations to individual alleles was difficult. Some IMGT-functional V segments, including TRBV6-2 and TRBV6-3, could not be distinguished by the 87-base-pair reads and were therefore excluded. According to a later analysis, TCR association rates differed among HLA loci, with DRB1 alleles showing the most associated TCRs and HLA-C alleles showing the fewest. The classifier was reported to diagnose cytomegalovirus status with high specificity and sensitivity in both the original cohort and the validation cohort. According to the authors, the approach could potentially be generalized to other disease states and immunological phenotypes. In this cohort, only TCR beta chains were sequenced, and detectable features were limited by the absence of alpha or paired-chain data. A later genetic analysis reported fewer N-insertions in productive TCRs among donors in an Asian-associated ancestry cluster than the approximately 700-donor mean. A further reported finding was that TCR beta sequences accurately predicted the HLA-A and HLA-B alleles for most subjects in the first cohort. Across donors, most TCR sequences were observed very rarely, whereas some public TCRs were present in many individuals. In an earlier analysis of around 500 of the donors, most TCR beta V segments appeared in productive rearrangements about 87% or about 30% of the time, broadly matching IMGT annotations. In a later analysis, HLA-associated TCR beta chains were found to be more clonally expanded and to have lower generation probabilities than equally common non-associated chains. Three of the identified cytomegalovirus-associated TCR beta chains were confirmed in vitro to be specific for cytomegalovirus antigens. In a later analysis, most CMV-associated TCR beta chains were found to appear HLA-restricted, with HLA associations seemingly driven largely by CMV exposure. A later genetic analysis associated a missense DCLRE1C variant with V-gene and J-gene trimming of TCR beta chains, and an independent cohort replicated the association. Because HLA typing was missing for some donors at each locus, association tests included only the typed subset. According to a later analysis, parvovirus B19, influenza, CMV and Epstein-Barr virus appeared linked to several top co-occurrence clusters. Sequencing depth was assumed to be roughly uniform across donors in the presence/absence analyses, though that assumption may not hold.

The library was made by the immunoSEQ multiplex PCR assay. For the multiplex PCR, a mixture combining 60 forward primers for TCR Vbeta segments and 13 reverse primers for TCR Jbeta segments was used. A multiplex PCR assay on genomic DNA amplified the CDR3 region of rearranged TCR beta genes. On the Illumina HiSeq System, the amplified TCR beta libraries were sequenced as 87-base-pair reads. Processing in the source paper ran as follows. A later analysis tallied around 80 million unique TCR beta chains across the 666 repertoires, and 10 million to 11 million of those chains were shared by two or more donors. To remove PCR and sequencing errors, raw reads were error-corrected and collapsed into unique sequences using a nearest-neighbor algorithm that merged closely related sequences. V, D and J gene segments were assigned by aligning CDR3 sequences to IMGT reference sequences. Each retained sequence needed at least a six-nucleotide match to both a V gene segment and a J gene segment. A rearrangement counted as productive if the CDR3 had no stop codons and remained in frame with V and J, and every other rearrangement counted as non-productive. CDR3 was defined by IMGT convention, running from the second conserved V-encoded cysteine to the conserved J-encoded phenylalanine. Sequences without an unambiguous match to a single V gene segment were excluded from the earlier analysis of about 600 of the donors. An earlier analysis of around 600 of the donors classified V segments as functional when productive rearrangements were above 56.7% and as segregating when the standard deviation between donors was above 5%. A statistical classification framework was built for diagnosing cytomegalovirus status from the catalog of TCR beta chain sequences. In a later analysis, TCR nucleotide sequences were compared against IMGT/GENE-DB human TR gene sequences so that V and J genes could be assigned. Using the TCRdist pipeline, a later analysis assigned CDR3 sequences along with most-parsimonious VDJ recombination scenarios. In a later analysis, each TCR beta chain was defined by its CDR3 amino acid sequence together with its V-gene family, and reads lacking a unique V-gene family were excluded. A later analysis removed 550 to 700 highly shared, low-generation-probability nucleotide sequences to deal with suspected cross-contamination and a sequencing artifact. In a later analysis, a clonal expansion index for each public chain was calculated from normalized within-repertoire ranks of inferred template counts. In a later analysis, generation probabilities were computed with a VDJ recombination model fitted to out-of-frame rearrangements, and the resulting probabilities were checked against IGoR. In a later analysis, TCR-TCR, TCR-HLA and TCR-CMV co-occurrence was scored with hypergeometric tests, and a repertoire-size bias correction was applied to TCR pairs. A later analysis estimated false discovery rates by permuting HLA or CMV assignments 20 times. A later analysis grouped co-occurring TCRs with DBSCAN, adding TCRdist sequence similarity when clustering within HLA-allele-positive subsets. For co-occurrence clustering, repertoires with fewer than 30,000 or more than 120,000 public chains were excluded, along with a handful of repertoires with anomalous nucleotide sharing. This immuneACCESS table, as held by TCRdb, lists in-frame sequences with V and J called but not all clones. Of the missing ones, under half trace to an unresolved V gene in checked studies; the others have no known cause. D and trimming were read from the DNA, whereas the V and J calls and clone size are those reported in that table. The sample contains about 200,000 clones, roughly 74% of them found a single time. The ten largest clones represent around an eighth of the sample.

The cohort consisted of hundreds of healthy bone marrow donors. All cohort members were sampled while nominally healthy, although unrecorded immune exposures were likely present. The donor was CMV seropositive and belonged to the group of 270 or so seropositive cohort members. A peripheral blood sample was provided by each donor, and peripheral blood mononuclear cells were used for TCR beta sequencing. Genomic DNA extraction from the blood cell samples was performed with the Qiagen DNeasy Blood Extraction Kit. The junction shows trimming of 4 bases on V and 3 bases on J, and the gene matches do not reach 10 bases of it. The germline V gene yields SGDLS for CDR1 and YYNGEE for CDR2. The CDR3 holds 16 amino acids from the cysteine to the phenylalanine. Solely the CDR3 DNA is kept, with 48 bases framed from the first base.

The sequenced sample consisted of PBMCs. The receptor was derived from a woman aged 25 to 39 in good health and CMV-seropositive. The chain couples TRBV9 to TRBJ2-3; 8 central bases correspond to TRBD2. The CDR3: CASSSAGTRGTDTQYF. At the DNA level, the sequence is TGTGCCAGCAGCTCCGCCGGGACTAGAGGTACAGATACGCAGTATTTT.